This TCR beta chain derives from a study of blood T cell repertoires in COVID-19. Overall study: Whether acute or convalescent, the COVID-19 samples came from the United States, Italy and Spain. Sample material is recorded as cDNA or gDNA derived from T cells, B-cell-depleted T cells, or PBMCs.

Only a few counts were recorded for this clone. TCRdb's table, derived via immunoSEQ multiplex PCR, lists solely in-frame clones and lacks some. The profile shows around 37,000 clones, roughly 70% of them singletons. The clonotype originates from a man in his sixties or seventies with COVID-19, enrolled during active disease. The sequencing sample was made of peripheral blood.

The CDR3 reads CASSLRQGSAGNTIYF. The CDR3 nucleotides are TGTGCCAGTAGTCTGAGACAGGGGAGCGCTGGAAACACCATATATTTT. The chain carries TRBV19 and TRBJ1-3, with 8 bases that match TRBD1. Germline assignment: CDR1 LNHDA and CDR2 SQIVND (reference sequence). V gave up 5 bases and J gave up 2 bases; unmatched junction bases: 8. The CDR3 sequence is 16 residues long. Complete variable domain (other parts from reference TRBV19 and TRBJ1-3): DGGITQSPKYLFRKEGQNVTLSCEQNLNHDAMYWYRQDPGQGLRLIYYSQIVNDFQKGDIAEGYSVSREKKESFPLTVTSAQKNPTAFYLCASSLRQGSAGNTIYFGEGSWLTVV.